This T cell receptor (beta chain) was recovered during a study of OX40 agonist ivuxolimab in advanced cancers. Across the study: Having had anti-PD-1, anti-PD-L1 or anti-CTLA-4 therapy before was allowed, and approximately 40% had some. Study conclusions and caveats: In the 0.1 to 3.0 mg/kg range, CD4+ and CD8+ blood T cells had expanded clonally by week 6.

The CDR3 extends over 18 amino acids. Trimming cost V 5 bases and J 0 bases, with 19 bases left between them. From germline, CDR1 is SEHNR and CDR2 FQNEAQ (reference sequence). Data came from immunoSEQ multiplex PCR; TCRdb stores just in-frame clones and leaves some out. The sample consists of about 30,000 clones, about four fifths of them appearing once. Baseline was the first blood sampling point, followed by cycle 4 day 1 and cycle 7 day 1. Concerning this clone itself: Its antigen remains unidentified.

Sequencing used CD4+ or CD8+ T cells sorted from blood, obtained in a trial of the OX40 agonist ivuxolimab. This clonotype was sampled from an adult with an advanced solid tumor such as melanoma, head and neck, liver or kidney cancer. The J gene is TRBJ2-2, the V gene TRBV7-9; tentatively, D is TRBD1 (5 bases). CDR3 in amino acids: CASSDMGLRRTNTGELFF. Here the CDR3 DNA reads TGTGCCAGCAGCGACATGGGGCTTCGGCGGACGAACACCGGGGAGCTGTTTTTT.